Below, 18 T cell receptor beta chains from the same sample are listed, as sequenced in a study of tumor-infiltrating lymphocytes in oesophageal squamous cell carcinoma. MiXCR was run by TCRdb on the PCR reads, yielding one entry per CDR3 protein. The sample has about 20,000 distinct CDR3 sequences, almost 40% seen once. Material: blood. These TCRs come from a male donor with esophageal squamous cell carcinoma.

The chain combines TRBV7-6 with TRBJ2-1; a weak D match, TRBD2 (5 bases). The germline gives CDR1 SGHVS, CDR2 FNYEAQ. Trimming stripped 5 bases from V and 7 bases from J, with 18 bases between. The CDR3 sequence is 15 residues long. CDR3 nucleotides: TGTGCCAGCAGCCTAAACGAGGGTTGGTTAAATGAGCAGTTCTTC. This encodes CASSLNEGWLNEQFF.

J is TRBJ2-5 and V is TRBV20-1, with D hard to call. The CDR3 consists of 12 residues. Looked up from germline, CDR1 is DFQATT and CDR2 is SNEGSKA (reference sequence). The V gene lost 3 bases and the J gene lost 1 base, with 6 bases spanning the gap. The CDR3 DNA is TGCAGTGCTAGCGCTAGCCAAGAGACCCAGTACTTC. It specifies CSASASQETQYF.

By share, this clonotype counts as large. The chain joins TRBV7-2 to TRBJ2-1; no clear D gene. This CDR3 region has 16 residues. CDR1 and CDR2 from the germline V gene are SGHTA and FQGNSA. V lost 1 base and J 1 base, leaving 11 bases between the germline ends. The CDR3 is CASSLVAGSSYNEQFF. DNA of the CDR3: TGTGCCAGCAGCTTAGTGGCAGGTTCTTCCTACAATGAGCAGTTCTTC.

This clonotype was seen once. The genes are TRBV7-2 and TRBJ2-1; D remains unclear. The CDR3 is made up of 13 amino acids. The germline V gene has CDR1 SGHTA and CDR2 FQGNSA. Trimming removed 1 base at V and 10 bases at J, with 11 bases between. The CDR3 loop reads CASSLELTYEQFF. In nucleotides, the CDR3 is TGTGCCAGCAGCTTAGAGCTTACCTACGAGCAGTTCTTC.

This clonotype was found many times. The J gene is TRBJ2-1, the V gene TRBV24-1; D gene uncertain. Trimming stripped 5 bases from V and 4 bases from J, with 8 bases between. The germline gives CDR1 KGHDR, CDR2 SFDVKD. The CDR3 is 13 residues long. CDR3 amino acids: CATSVNSYNEQFF. DNA for the CDR3: TGTGCCACCAGTGTAAACAGTTACAATGAGCAGTTCTTC.

The chain combines TRBV19 with TRBJ2-1, with 7 positions matching TRBD1. CDR3 length: 14 residues. Losses at the gene ends were 3 bases for V and 9 bases for J; bases not matched to a gene: 8. Germline V gene data show CDR1 as LNHDA and CDR2 as SQIVND (reference sequence). In DNA, the CDR3 is TGTGCCAGTAGTATGGGACAGCTCATGGGTGAGCAGTTCTTC. It encodes CASSMGQLMGEQFF. The complete variable domain, with remaining parts taken from reference TRBV19 and TRBJ2-1, reads DGGITQSPKYLFRKEGQNVTLSCEQNLNHDAMYWYRQDPGQGLRLIYYSQIVNDFQKGDIAEGYSVSREKKESFPLTVTSAQKNPTAFYLCASSMGQLMGEQFFGPGTRLTVL.

This clonotype was observed at least ten times. The rearrangement uses TRBV7-8 and TRBJ2-1; D could derive from TRBD1 or TRBD2 (5 bases each). This CDR3 region has 16 residues. The germline gives CDR1 SGHVS, CDR2 FQNEAQ. The V end was cut by 5 bases, the J end by 0 bases, with 14 bases between. As DNA, the CDR3 is TGTGCCAGCAGCCGGGACGGTCAGAGCTCCTACAATGAGCAGTTCTTC. Amino acids: CASSRDGQSSYNEQFF.

This clonotype is judged medium-sized. The CDR3 loop is CASSQGPALDEQFF. The CDR3 DNA reads TGTGCCAGCAGCCAGGGACCAGCCTTGGATGAGCAGTTCTTC. The chain links TRBV7-2 to TRBJ2-1; D possibly matches TRBD1 or TRBD2 (5 bases each). V lost 5 bases to trimming and J lost 8 bases, with 16 bases between them. Germline CDR1 is SGHTA and CDR2 is FQGNSA. The CDR3 loop spans 14 amino acids. Variable domain in full (rest from reference TRBV7-2 and TRBJ2-1): GAGVSQSPSNKVTEKGKDVELRCDPISGHTALYWYRQSLGQGLEFLIYFQGNSAPDKSGLPSDRFSAERTGGSVSTLTIQRTQQEDSAVYLCASSQGPALDEQFFGPGTRLTVL.

The table lists this clonotype with a few counts. The V call is TRBV7-2, the J call TRBJ2-3; D is unclear. Germline V gene sequence: CDR1 SGHTA, CDR2 FQGNSA. The CDR3 covers 15 residues. V shed 4 bases and J shed 3 bases, with 14 bases lying between them. The CDR3 DNA reads as TGTGCCAGCAGCTCACAGACGTTCAAAACAGATACGCAGTATTTT. Residues: CASSSQTFKTDTQYF.

The genes are TRBV11-1 and TRBJ1-2; D unresolved. Germline V gives CDR1 SGHAT, CDR2 FQDESV (reference sequence). Trimming stripped 1 base from V and 8 bases from J, with 11 bases between. CDR3 length: 13 residues. CDR3 nucleotides: TGTGCCAGCAGCTTAGACTACGGGAGCGGCTACACCTTC. Encoded protein: CASSLDYGSGYTF.

The J gene is TRBJ2-4, the V gene TRBV12-3 or TRBV12-4; 9 positions match TRBD2. The better agreement between TRBJ2-7 and the DNA end casts doubt on the J call. The CDR3 is 14 residues long. This chain's CDR3 is CASSYSGSGYEQYF. CDR3 bases: TGTGCCAGCAGTTATAGCGGGAGCGGCTACGAGCAGTACTTC.

This clonotype showed up many times. The J gene is TRBJ1-4, the V gene TRBV12-3 or TRBV12-4, with unresolved D. V was shortened by 6 bases and J by 7 bases, with 15 bases between the two germline ends. The CDR3 runs to 14 residues. The CDR3 region has the DNA TGTGCCAGCAGCTCCTTGAAGGAGGGTGAAAAACTGTTTTTT. This gives the protein CASSSLKEGEKLFF.

On this clonotype: Given the absence of the conserved phenylalanine or tryptophan at the CDR3 end, a read error is likely. Because the CDR3's place on the DNA is in doubt, the DNA is left out and the CDR3 is given as listed by TCRdb. V usage is TRBV6-1 and J usage is TRBJ2-6; the D call TRBD2 from the table was never checked on the DNA. In germline, CDR1 is MNHNS, CDR2 SASEGT. The CDR3 has 14 residues if both end residues are counted. The chain's CDR3 is CASSLQGGIQYFGA.

As to this clonotype: This sequence may be a read error, since a much larger clone differs from it by one base. The V gene is TRBV19, the J gene TRBJ2-7; D possibly corresponds to TRBD1 (6 bases). Deletions cut 8 bases from V and 7 bases from J, with 18 bases between. Germline V gene lookup returns CDR1 LNHDA and CDR2 SQIVND (reference sequence). This CDR3 has 13 residues. CDR3 protein: CASGTGLGNEQYF. For the CDR3, the DNA is TGTGCCAGTGGAACAGGGTTGGGAAATGAGCAGTACTTC.

This clonotype has ten or more counts. The rearrangement links TRBV4-1 to TRBJ1-5; possibly TRBD1 for D (6 bases). The germline V gene encodes CDR1 MGHRA and CDR2 YSYEKL. Trimming cost V 1 base and J 1 base, with 8 bases left between them. This CDR3 contains 15 residues. The CDR3 is CASSQVTGSNQPQHF. The CDR3 region has the DNA TGCGCCAGCAGCCAAGTTACAGGGAGCAATCAGCCCCAGCATTTT.

V gene TRBV18 combines with J gene TRBJ1-1; 9 bases fit TRBD1. This CDR3 has 13 residues. From germline, CDR1 is KGHSH and CDR2 LQKENI. V lost 5 bases and J lost 4; bases outside the gene matches: 2. Here the CDR3 reads CASSVQGATEAFF. CDR3 nucleotide sequence: TGTGCCAGCTCAGTACAGGGGGCCACTGAAGCTTTCTTT. Based on the CDR3 plus reference TRBV18 and TRBJ1-1, the full variable domain is NAGVMQNPRHLVRRRGQEARLRCSPMKGHSHVYWYRQLPEEGLKFMVYLQKENIIDESGMPKERFSAEFPKEGPSILRIQQVVRGDSAAYFCASSVQGATEAFFGQGTRLTVV.

This clonotype was recorded many times. The CDR3: CATSTPGRQKETQYF. The CDR3 DNA reads as TGTGCCACCAGCACCCCGGGCAGGCAAAAAGAGACCCAGTACTTC. The gene calls are TRBV15 and TRBJ2-5, with unresolved D. This CDR3 is built from 15 residues. The V end lost 4 bases, the J end lost 3 bases, and 15 bases lay between the germline ends. CDR1 and CDR2 (germline): LNHNV, YYDKDF (reference sequence).

This clonotype came up many times. The chain combines TRBV5-8 with TRBJ1-6; 8 bases are shared with TRBD1. CDR1 and CDR2 from the germline V gene are SGHTS and YDEGEE. J lost 4 bases, V lost 4 bases, and 4 bases had no gene match. This CDR3 comprises 15 residues. The CDR3 region is CASSRGQVYNSPLHF. CDR3 in DNA: TGTGCCAGCAGCCGGGGACAGGTTTATAATTCACCCCTCCACTTT.